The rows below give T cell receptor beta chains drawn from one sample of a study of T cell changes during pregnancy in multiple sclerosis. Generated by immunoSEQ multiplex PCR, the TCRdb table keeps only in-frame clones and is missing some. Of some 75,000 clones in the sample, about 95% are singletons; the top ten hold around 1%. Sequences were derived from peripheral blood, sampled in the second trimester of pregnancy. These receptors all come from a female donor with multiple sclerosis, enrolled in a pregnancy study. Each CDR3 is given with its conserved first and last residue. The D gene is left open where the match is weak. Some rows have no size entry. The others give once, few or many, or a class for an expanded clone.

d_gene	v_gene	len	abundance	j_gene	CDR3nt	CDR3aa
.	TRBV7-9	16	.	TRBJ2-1	TGTGCCAGCAGCCCCCGAGTAGGGAACGGGGGAAGTGGGCAGTTCTTC	CASSPRVGNGGSGQFF
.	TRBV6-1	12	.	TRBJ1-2	TGTGCCAGGGGGGGGACTAACTATGGCTACACCTTC	CARGGTNYGYTF
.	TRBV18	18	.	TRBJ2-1	TGTGCCAGCTCACCACCGCCCTCCCACTGGCCACCGGGCAATGAGCAGTTCTTC	CASSPPPSHWPPGNEQFF
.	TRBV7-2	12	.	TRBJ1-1	TGTGCCGCCCGGACAACGAACACTGAAGCTTTCTTT	CAARTTNTEAFF
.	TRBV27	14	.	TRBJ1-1	TGTGCCAGCAGTCCCCAGGGAAGAAACACTGAAGCTTTCTTT	CASSPQGRNTEAFF
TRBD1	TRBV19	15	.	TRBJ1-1	TGTGCCAGTAGTCTGGGGACCAGGGGGCCCACTGAAGCTTTCTTT	CASSLGTRGPTEAFF
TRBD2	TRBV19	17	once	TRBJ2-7	TGTGCCAGTAGTAGGGAACCCGGGACTAGCGTCCCCTACGAGCAGTACTTC	CASSREPGTSVPYEQYF
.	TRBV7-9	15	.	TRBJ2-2	TGTGCCAGTTCGAAGGCTGGGGGGAGCGGCGGGGAGCTGTTTTTT	CASSKAGGSGGELFF
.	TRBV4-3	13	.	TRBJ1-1	TGCGCCAGCAGCCAAGGTGGCAGCACTGAAGCTTTCTTT	CASSQGGSTEAFF
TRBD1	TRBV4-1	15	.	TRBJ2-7	TGCGCCAGCAGCCAAGCTGCAGGGGGCATCTACGAGCAGTACTTC	CASSQAAGGIYEQYF
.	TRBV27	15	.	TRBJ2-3	TGTGCCAGCAGCTGGGGGGGCAGGACCGCAGATACGCAGTATTTT	CASSWGGRTADTQYF
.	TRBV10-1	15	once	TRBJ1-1	TGCGCCACGAGACCGGCCAGGGGCCCGAGTGGTGAAGCTTTCTTT	CATRPARGPSGEAFF
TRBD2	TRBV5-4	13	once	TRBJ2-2	TGTGCCAGCAGCTTTCGGGGGGCCGGGGAGCTGTTTTTT	CASSFRGAGELFF
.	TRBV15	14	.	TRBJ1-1	TGTGCCACCGGACGCGCGGGCGTGAACACTGAAGCTTTCTTT	CATGRAGVNTEAFF